These T cell receptor beta chains were read from a single sample in a study of regulatory T cells in long-lasting Graves disease. TCRdb re-analysed the multiplex PCR reads in MiXCR, keeping a single row per CDR3 protein. This table holds around 250,000 distinct CDR3 sequences, roughly a fifth found once. Sequenced here: peripheral blood mononuclear cells (PBMCs), sampled at new diagnosis, from a patient treated with antithyroid drugs. Every receptor here comes from a female donor with Graves disease. CDR3s include the opening cysteine and the closing phenylalanine or tryptophan. Each record gives: CDR3 length, J gene, V gene, D gene, clone size, CDR3 protein, CDR3 DNA. D genes are given only for firm matches. Some rows mark clone size as missing; the rest say once, few, many or name a class of expanded clone.

12 TRBJ2-7 TRBV11-2 NA many CASSLQGYEQYF TGTGCCAGCAGCCTACAGGGTTACGAGCAGTACTTC
13 TRBJ2-5 TRBV11-2 NA NA CASSLRAAETQYF TGTGCCAGCAGCTTGAGGGCCGCGGAGACCCAGTACTTC
19 TRBJ2-1 TRBV7-2 TRBD2 NA CASSLSGTSGILAYNEQFF TGTGCCAGCAGCTTGTCCGGGACTAGCGGGATTCTAGCCTACAATGAGCAGTTCTTC
18 TRBJ2-7 TRBV12-3/TRBV12-4 NA NA CASSMMSPRNTLHYEQYF TGTGCCAGCAGTATGATGAGCCCCAGAAATACTCTACACTACGAGCAGTACTTC
15 TRBJ2-3 TRBV6-2/TRBV6-3 NA NA CASSLSRAGTDTQYF TGTGCCAGCAGCCTATCGAGGGCCGGGACAGATACGCAGTATTTT
11 TRBJ1-2 TRBV2 TRBD1 NA CANRGTNGYTF TGTGCCAACAGGGGGACAAATGGCTACACCTTC
12 TRBJ1-1 TRBV15 NA NA CATSRDLGRAFF TGTGCCACCAGCAGAGATTTGGGACGGGCTTTCTTT
14 TRBJ2-7 TRBV4-3 TRBD2 many CASSPYGGGYEQYF TGCGCCAGCAGCCCATACGGGGGGGGGTACGAGCAGTACTTC
13 TRBJ2-7 TRBV7-2 NA NA CASSLPTSYEQYF TGTGCCAGCAGCTTGCCGACCTCCTACGAGCAGTACTTC
17 TRBJ2-5 TRBV28 TRBD1 NA CASSGGTGGAWRETQYF TGTGCCAGCTCGGGCGGGACAGGGGGCGCGTGGAGGGAGACCCAGTACTTC
14 TRBJ2-3 TRBV2 TRBD1 many CAGRTAGGIDTQYF TGTGCCGGCAGGACGGCAGGGGGAATAGATACGCAGTATTTT
12 TRBJ1-2 TRBV29-1 TRBD1 many CSVSGTGYGYTF TGCAGCGTGTCCGGGACAGGCTATGGCTACACCTTC
16 TRBJ1-3 TRBV19 NA NA CASSPRDGGSGNTIYF TGTGCCAGTAGTCCACGGGACGGCGGCTCTGGAAACACCATATATTTT
15 TRBJ2-2 TRBV7-9 NA few CASSLTAARTGELFF TGTGCCAGCAGCTTAACAGCGGCGAGGACCGGGGAGCTGTTTTTT
12 TRBJ1-1 TRBV5-6 TRBD1 many CASSLDRGQAFF TGTGCCAGCAGCTTGGACAGGGGGCAAGCTTTCTTT
12 TRBJ1-5 TRBV10-3 NA NA CAIKGSNQPQHF TGTGCCATCAAGGGGAGCAATCAGCCCCAGCATTTT
15 TRBJ2-1 TRBV7-9 TRBD2 many CASSWGLAADNEQFF TGTGCCAGCAGCTGGGGACTAGCGGCTGACAATGAGCAGTTCTTC
16 TRBJ2-7 TRBV19 TRBD1 many CASTPGRGTGRHEQYF TGTGCCAGTACCCCTGGGCGGGGGACAGGGAGGCACGAGCAGTACTTC
14 TRBJ1-2 TRBV28 NA many CASSDIREDYGYTF TGTGCCAGCAGCGACATCAGGGAGGACTATGGCTACACCTTC
16 TRBJ1-2 TRBV6-1 TRBD1 few CASSLRDSPNYYGYTF TGTGCCAGCAGTCTCCGGGACAGCCCCAACTACTATGGCTACACCTTC
14 TRBJ1-3 TRBV6-1 TRBD1 few CASSLDRAGDTIYF TGTGCCAGCAGTCTCGACAGGGCCGGAGACACCATATATTTT
13 TRBJ2-1 TRBV7-9 NA many CASRAGSYNEQFF TGTGCCAGCAGGGCGGGCTCCTACAATGAGCAGTTCTTC
13 TRBJ1-1 TRBV28 NA many CASSPQGGTEAFF TGTGCCAGCAGTCCCCAAGGGGGCACTGAAGCTTTCTTT
20 TRBJ2-2 TRBV20-1 TRBD1 many CSARDGLGFPGQGATGELFF TGCAGTGCTAGAGATGGGCTGGGGTTTCCGGGACAGGGGGCAACCGGGGAGCTGTTTTTT
14 TRBJ2-2 TRBV9 NA many CASSVEVHGGELFF TGTGCCAGCAGCGTAGAGGTTCACGGCGGGGAGCTGTTTTTT
13 TRBJ1-2 TRBV6-1 NA few CASRQDGGYGYTF TGTGCCAGCAGACAAGACGGCGGCTATGGCTACACCTTC
14 TRBJ2-1 TRBV7-2 NA many CASSLGGGYNEQFF TGTGCCAGCAGTTTAGGGGGGGGGTACAATGAGCAGTTCTTC
14 TRBJ1-6 TRBV6-5 TRBD1 NA CASSYRTGDSPLHF TGTGCCAGCAGTTACAGGACAGGGGACTCACCCCTCCACTTT
14 TRBJ2-7 TRBV4-2 NA once CASSPRGRAYEQYF TGTGCCAGCAGCCCGCGCGGGCGGGCCTACGAGCAGTACTTC
11 TRBJ1-4 TRBV6-2/TRBV6-3 NA NA CATKRGGKLFF TGTGCCACTAAGAGGGGGGGCAAACTGTTTTTT
16 TRBJ1-1 TRBV7-8 NA NA CASSLAWYRENTEALF TGTGCCAGCAGCTTAGCTTGGTACAGGGAGAATACTGAAGCTCTCTTT
13 TRBJ2-1 TRBV28 NA many CASTLGVSNEQFF TGTGCCAGCACTTTAGGGGTCTCTAATGAGCAGTTCTTC
15 TRBJ2-7 TRBV12-3/TRBV12-4 TRBD2 many CASSLAGGSSYEQYF TGTGCCAGCAGTCTAGCGGGGGGATCCTCCTACGAGCAGTACTTC
14 TRBJ2-7 TRBV5-6 TRBD1 many CASRTGQGANEQYF TGTGCCAGCAGAACCGGGCAGGGGGCGAACGAGCAGTACTTC
14 TRBJ2-6 TRBV7-9 NA NA CASSLEFGANVLTF TGTGCCAGCAGCTTAGAGTTTGGGGCCAACGTCCTGACTTTC
13 TRBJ2-7 TRBV2 TRBD1 many CASKDRGLNEQYF TGTGCCAGCAAGGACAGGGGGCTTAACGAGCAGTACTTC
14 TRBJ1-5 TRBV6-1 NA many CASSEAPGYQPQHF TGTGCCAGCAGTGAAGCGCCGGGTTATCAGCCCCAGCATTTT